The T cell receptor (beta chain) described here comes from a study of response to subunit inactivated influenza vaccine. Trimming took 7 bases from V and 3 from J, leaving 15 bases between them. CDR3 length equals 14 residues. Per germline, CDR1 SEHNR and CDR2 FQNEAQ (reference sequence). Whole-study findings and limits: Authors suggested that a seasonal influenza vaccination recruits few new T cells each time.

TCRdb itself ran the RT-PCR reads through MiXCR, one entry per CDR3 protein. The repertoire holds more than 200,000 distinct CDR3 sequences, with approximately 12% as singletons. The table lists this clonotype with a few counts. Its antigen is still unknown. The TCR was taken from a man aged 50 to 60 who received an inactivated influenza vaccine. The sequencing used non-naive T cells sorted from PBMCs, collected roughly 2 weeks before vaccination. The chain is built from TRBV7-9 and TRBJ2-5; D might be TRBD2 (7 bases). The CDR3 region is CASTGWEGEETQYF. The DNA of the CDR3 is TGTGCCAGCACCGGATGGGAGGGGGAAGAGACCCAGTACTTC.